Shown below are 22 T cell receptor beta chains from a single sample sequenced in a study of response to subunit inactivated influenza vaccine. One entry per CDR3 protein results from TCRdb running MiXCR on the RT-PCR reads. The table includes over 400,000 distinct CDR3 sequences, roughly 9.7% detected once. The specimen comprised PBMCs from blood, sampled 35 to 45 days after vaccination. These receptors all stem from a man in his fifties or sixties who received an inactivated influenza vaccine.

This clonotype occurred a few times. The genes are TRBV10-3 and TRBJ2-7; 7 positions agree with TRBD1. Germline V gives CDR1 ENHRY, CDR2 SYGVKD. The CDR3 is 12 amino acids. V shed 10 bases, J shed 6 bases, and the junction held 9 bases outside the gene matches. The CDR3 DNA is TGTGCCACGACAGGGCCCCTGAGCGAGCAGTACTTC. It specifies CATTGPLSEQYF.

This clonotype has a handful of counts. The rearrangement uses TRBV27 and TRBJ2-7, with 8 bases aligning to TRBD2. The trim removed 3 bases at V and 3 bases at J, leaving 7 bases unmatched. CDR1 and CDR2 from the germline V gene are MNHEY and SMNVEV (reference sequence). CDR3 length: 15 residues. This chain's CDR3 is CASSFSGLGHYEQYF. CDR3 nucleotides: TGTGCCAGCAGTTTTTCGGGACTAGGCCACTACGAGCAGTACTTC.

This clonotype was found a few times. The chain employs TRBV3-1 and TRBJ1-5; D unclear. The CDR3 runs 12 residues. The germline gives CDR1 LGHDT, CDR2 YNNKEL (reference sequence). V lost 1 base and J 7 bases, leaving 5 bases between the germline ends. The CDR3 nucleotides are TGTGCCAGCAGCCAAGGCCGACAGCCCCAGCATTTT. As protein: CASSQGRQPQHF.

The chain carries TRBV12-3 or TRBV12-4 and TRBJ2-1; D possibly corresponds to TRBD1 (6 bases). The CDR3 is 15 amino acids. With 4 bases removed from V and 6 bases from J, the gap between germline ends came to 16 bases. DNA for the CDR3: TGTGCCAGCAGTTCCACCACCCCGGACAGCAATGAGCAGTTCTTC. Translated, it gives CASSSTTPDSNEQFF.

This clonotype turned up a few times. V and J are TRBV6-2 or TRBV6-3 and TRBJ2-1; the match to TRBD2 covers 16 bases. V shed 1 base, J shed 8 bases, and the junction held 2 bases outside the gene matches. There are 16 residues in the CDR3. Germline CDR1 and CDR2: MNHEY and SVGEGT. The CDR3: CASSYLGLAGGDEQFF. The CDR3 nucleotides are TGTGCCAGCAGTTACTTGGGACTAGCGGGAGGGGATGAGCAGTTCTTC.

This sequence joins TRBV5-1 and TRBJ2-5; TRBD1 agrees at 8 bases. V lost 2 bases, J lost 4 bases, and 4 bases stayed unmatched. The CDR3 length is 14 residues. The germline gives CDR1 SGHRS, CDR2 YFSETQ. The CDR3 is CASSFQGQVETQYF. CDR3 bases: TGCGCCAGCAGCTTTCAGGGACAGGTAGAGACCCAGTACTTC.

For the CDR3, the DNA is TGCGCCAGCAGCCCCTCTGGCCGGGGTGGCGTGACCCAGTACTTC. Translated: CASSPSGRGGVTQYF. This chain joins TRBV4-3 and TRBJ2-5; possibly TRBD2 for D (5 bases). CDR3 length: 15 residues. V lost 4 bases and J 7 bases, leaving 19 bases between the germline ends. Germline CDR1 and CDR2: LGHNA and YSLEER.

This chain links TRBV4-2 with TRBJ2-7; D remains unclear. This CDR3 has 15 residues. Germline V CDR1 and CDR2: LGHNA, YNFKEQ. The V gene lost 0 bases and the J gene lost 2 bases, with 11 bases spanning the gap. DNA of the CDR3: TGTGCCAGCAGCCAAGAGGACCAGAAGCCCTACGAGCAGTACTTC. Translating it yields CASSQEDQKPYEQYF.

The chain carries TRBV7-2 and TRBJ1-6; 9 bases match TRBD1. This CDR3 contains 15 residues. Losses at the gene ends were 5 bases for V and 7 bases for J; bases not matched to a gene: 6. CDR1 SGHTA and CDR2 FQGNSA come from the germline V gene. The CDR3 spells CASSTGQGMNSPLHF. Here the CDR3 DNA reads TGTGCCAGCAGCACCGGACAGGGGATGAATTCACCCCTCCACTTT.

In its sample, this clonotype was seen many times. In DNA form, the CDR3 reads TGTGCCAGCAGTTACTCGGGGAATGGGGACTACGAGCAGTACTTC. It codes for CASSYSGNGDYEQYF. J is TRBJ2-7 and V is TRBV6-5, with no clear D. CDR3 size: 15 residues. From germline, CDR1 is MNHEY and CDR2 SVGAGI. The V and J ends lost 0 bases and 3 bases respectively, with 12 bases between them.

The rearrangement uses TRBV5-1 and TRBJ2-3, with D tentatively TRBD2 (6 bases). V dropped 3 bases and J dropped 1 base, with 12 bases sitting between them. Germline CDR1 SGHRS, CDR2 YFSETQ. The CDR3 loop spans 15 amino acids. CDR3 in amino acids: CASSWRGEGTDTQYF. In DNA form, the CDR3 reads TGCGCCAGCAGCTGGCGAGGGGAGGGCACAGATACGCAGTATTTT. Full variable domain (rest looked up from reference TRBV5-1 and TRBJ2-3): KAGVTQTPRYLIKTRGQQVTLSCSPISGHRSVSWYQQTPGQGLQFLFEYFSETQRNKGNFPGRFSGRQFSNSRSEMNVSTLELGDSALYLCASSWRGEGTDTQYFGPGTRLTVL.

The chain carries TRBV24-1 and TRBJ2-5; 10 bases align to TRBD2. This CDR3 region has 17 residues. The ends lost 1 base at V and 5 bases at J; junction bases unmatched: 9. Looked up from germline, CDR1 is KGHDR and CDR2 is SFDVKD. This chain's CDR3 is CATSDFKSGRARETQYF. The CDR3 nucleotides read TGTGCCACCAGTGATTTCAAGAGCGGGAGGGCCCGGGAGACCCAGTACTTC.

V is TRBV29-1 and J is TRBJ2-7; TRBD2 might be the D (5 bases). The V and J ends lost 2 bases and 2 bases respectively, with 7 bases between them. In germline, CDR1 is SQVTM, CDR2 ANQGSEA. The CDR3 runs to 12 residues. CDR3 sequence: CSVERTPYEQYF. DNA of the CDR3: TGCAGCGTTGAAAGGACTCCCTACGAGCAGTACTTC.

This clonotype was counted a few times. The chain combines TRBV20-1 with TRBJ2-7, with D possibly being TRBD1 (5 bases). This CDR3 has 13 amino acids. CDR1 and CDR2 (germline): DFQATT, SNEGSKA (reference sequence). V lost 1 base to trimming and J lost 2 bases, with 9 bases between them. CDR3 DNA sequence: TGCAGTGCTAGAGGACAGACAGCCTACGAGCAGTACTTC. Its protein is CSARGQTAYEQYF.

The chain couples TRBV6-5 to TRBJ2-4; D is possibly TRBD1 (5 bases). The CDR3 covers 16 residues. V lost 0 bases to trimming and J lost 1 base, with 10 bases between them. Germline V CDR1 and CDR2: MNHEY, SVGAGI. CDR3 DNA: TGTGCCAGCAGTTACTCCTTAGGGGCGGCCAAAAACATTCAGTACTTC. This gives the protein CASSYSLGAAKNIQYF.

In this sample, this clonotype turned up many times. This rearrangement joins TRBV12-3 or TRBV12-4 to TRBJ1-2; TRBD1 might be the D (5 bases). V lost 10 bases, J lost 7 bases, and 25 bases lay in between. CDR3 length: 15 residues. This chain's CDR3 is CAIRRQGGYTGGYTF. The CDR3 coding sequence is TGTGCCATCCGTCGCCAGGGAGGGTATACCGGTGGCTACACCTTC.

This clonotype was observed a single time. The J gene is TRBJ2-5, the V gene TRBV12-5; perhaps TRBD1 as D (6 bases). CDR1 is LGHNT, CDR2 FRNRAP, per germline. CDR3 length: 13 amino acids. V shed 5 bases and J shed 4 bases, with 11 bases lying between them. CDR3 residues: CASGKTGLETQYF. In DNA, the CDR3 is TGTGCTAGTGGTAAAACAGGGTTAGAGACCCAGTACTTC.

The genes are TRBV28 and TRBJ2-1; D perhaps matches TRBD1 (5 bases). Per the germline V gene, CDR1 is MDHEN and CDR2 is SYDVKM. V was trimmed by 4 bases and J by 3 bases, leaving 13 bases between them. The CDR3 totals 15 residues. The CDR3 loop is CASSWGRGHYNEQFF. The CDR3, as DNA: TGTGCCAGCAGTTGGGGTCGCGGACACTACAATGAGCAGTTCTTC.

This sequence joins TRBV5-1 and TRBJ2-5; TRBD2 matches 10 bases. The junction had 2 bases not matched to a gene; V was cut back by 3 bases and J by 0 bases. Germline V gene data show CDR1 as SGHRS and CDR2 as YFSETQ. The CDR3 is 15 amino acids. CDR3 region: CASSWGLAYQETQYF. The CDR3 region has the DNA TGCGCCAGCAGCTGGGGACTAGCGTACCAAGAGACCCAGTACTTC.

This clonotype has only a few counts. This chain's CDR3 is CASRGQYEAFF. Written as DNA, the CDR3 is TGTGCCAGCAGGGGACAATATGAAGCTTTCTTT. This sequence joins TRBV28 and TRBJ1-1; weak D call: TRBD1 (6 bases). V lost 6 bases and J 7 bases, leaving 9 bases between the germline ends. This CDR3 comprises 11 residues. Germline V gives CDR1 MDHEN, CDR2 SYDVKM.

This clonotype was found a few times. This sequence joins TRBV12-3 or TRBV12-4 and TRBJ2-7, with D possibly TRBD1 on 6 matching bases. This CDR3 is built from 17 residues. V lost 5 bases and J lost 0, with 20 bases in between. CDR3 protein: CASSPGLDRPYSYEQYF. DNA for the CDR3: TGTGCCAGCAGTCCCGGCCTCGACAGGCCCTACTCCTACGAGCAGTACTTC.

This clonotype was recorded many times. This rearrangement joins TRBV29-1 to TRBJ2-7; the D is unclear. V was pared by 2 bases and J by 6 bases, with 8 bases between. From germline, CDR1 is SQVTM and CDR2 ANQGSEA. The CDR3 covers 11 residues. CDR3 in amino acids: CSVELGAEQYF. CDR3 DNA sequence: TGCAGCGTTGAACTGGGTGCCGAGCAGTACTTC.